This T cell receptor beta chain was recorded in a study of blood T cell repertoires in COVID-19 (dated by TCRdb to the early 2020s). For the wider study: The collaborator samples originated in the United States, Italy and Spain and spanned the acute and convalescent phases of COVID-19. The material from the prospective study consisted of cDNA or gDNA derived from T cells, B-cell-depleted T cells, or PBMCs. The dataset comprised deeply sampled blood TCRbeta repertoires from subjects exposed to, actively infected with, or recovered from COVID-19. The repertoires were made available in a free public database intended to serve as a resource for research on the immune response to SARS-CoV-2. Samples were obtained from the ongoing ImmuneRACE study (first 160 participants) and from some 1,300 subjects provided by 6 global collaborators. Nearly every sample came with metadata listing a de-identified subject ID, COVID-19 status, age in years and sex. HLA class I and class II types, where available, came from metadata supplied by the sample provider rather than from assay-based typing. What the authors observed across the whole study: The amount of clinical and demographic metadata varied by source and participant and was provided uncurated.

Comment on this clone: Its binding antigen is unknown. Base qualities are missing; no much larger clone stands one base away.

V is clipped by 0 bases and J by 4 bases, and the sequence between their germline boundaries is 12 bases long. From the cysteine through the phenylalanine, the CDR3 covers 16 amino acids. CDR3 DNA is the only sequence kept; it has 48 bases, read in frame from the first base. From the germline V gene (reference sequence), CDR1 is LGHDT and CDR2 is YNNKEL. One collaborating source in Seattle enrolled patients during active infection and followed them longitudinally through the course of disease. Each collaborating institution followed its own protocols to collect whole blood in K2EDTA tubes. Collaborator samples were shipped for TCRbeta analysis as frozen whole blood, isolated PBMCs, or DNA extracted from either sample type. TCRbeta CDR3 regions were amplified from genomic DNA by means of the immunoSEQ Assay, a bias-controlled multiplex PCR. The study's processing was this. Within the assay, amplification of reference gene primers was used to estimate how many nucleated cells each sample contained. To quantify the absolute abundance of each unique TCRbeta CDR3 rearrangement, sequence reads were collapsed and filtered. For each sample, productive Simpson clonality was calculated as the square root of Simpson's diversity index over productive rearrangements. TCRdb carries this immuneACCESS record with in-frame sequences only. Its versions omit some clonotypes, under half of them owing to an unresolved V gene in the studies checked, with the rest unexplained. From that table come the V and J calls and clone size; the DNA was used to work out D and trimming. The sample table shows 80,000 to 100,000 clones, and around 72% are seen once. The top ten clonotypes cover just under 4% of the sample.

The rearranged chain carries TRBV3-1 (or the pseudogene TRBV3-2) and TRBJ2-2; TRBD2 might be the D gene, on 5 matching bases. Sample: peripheral blood. The clonotype comes from an older man with COVID-19, enrolled during active disease. The CDR3 has the sequence CASSQELERGTGELFF. DNA sequence: TGTGCCAGCAGCCAAGAGCTAGAACGGGGCACCGGGGAGCTGTTTTTT.